The clone carrying this T cell receptor (beta chain) was found many times. The antigen remains unidentified. Read sequence stops 3 residues before the CDR3 end, and the germline J gene provides the missing end. Germline lookup yields CDR1 GTSNPN and CDR2 SVGIG (reference sequence). CDR3 length: 13 amino acids. V was trimmed by 3 bases and J by 0 bases, leaving 8 bases between them. The sample belongs to a study of T cell clonality in common variable immunodeficiency. Study results and caveats: Common variable immunodeficiency TCR beta sequences reportedly had fewer deletions and N-nucleotide insertions. T cell subpopulation sequencing would be needed to explain CVID clonality.

Some clones are missing from TCRdb's copy, which holds only in-frame ones; the method was immunoSEQ multiplex PCR. This sample comprises about 26,000 clones, none seen once only. Each donor provided about 5 to 8 ml of heparinized whole blood. The source of this sequence is a human donor with common variable immunodeficiency. The material sequenced was peripheral blood mononuclear cells. The chain carries TRBV30 and TRBJ1-1; no reliable D call. Here the CDR3 reads CAWSRNMNTEAFF. The sequenced part of the CDR3 DNA is TGTGCCTGGAGCCGAAACATGAACACTGAA.